The subject of this entry is one T cell receptor beta chain. The antigen is unknown. TCRdb's table, derived via immunoSEQ multiplex PCR, lists solely in-frame clones and lacks some. The repertoire holds about 52,000 clones, with roughly nine tenths as singletons. The data belong to a study of OX40 agonist ivuxolimab in advanced cancers. In the study overall: It was ivuxolimab, an agonistic anti-OX40 (CD134) antibody, that patients were treated with. The patients received ivuxolimab by intravenous route every 2 weeks at 0.01 to 10 mg/kg.

With 4 bases clipped from V and 7 bases from J, the junction kept 10 bases outside the gene matches. Germline V gives CDR1 SGHRS, CDR2 YFSETQ. There are 15 residues in the CDR3. Study results and caveats: Relatively little clonal expansion, among the lowest observed, appeared in partial responders at 0.1-3.0 mg/kg. Within 6 weeks, CD4+ and CD8+ blood T cells expanded clonally at 0.1 to 3.0 mg/kg.

This sample comprised CD4+ or CD8+ T cells sorted from blood, obtained in a trial of the OX40 agonist ivuxolimab. The genes are TRBV5-1 and TRBJ1-4; 7 bases are shared with TRBD1. This TCR came from an adult with an advanced solid tumor such as melanoma, head and neck, liver or kidney cancer. The CDR3 spells CASSGQAGPREKLFF. The CDR3 nucleotides are TGCGCCAGCAGCGGACAGGCCGGTCCACGTGAAAAACTGTTTTTT.